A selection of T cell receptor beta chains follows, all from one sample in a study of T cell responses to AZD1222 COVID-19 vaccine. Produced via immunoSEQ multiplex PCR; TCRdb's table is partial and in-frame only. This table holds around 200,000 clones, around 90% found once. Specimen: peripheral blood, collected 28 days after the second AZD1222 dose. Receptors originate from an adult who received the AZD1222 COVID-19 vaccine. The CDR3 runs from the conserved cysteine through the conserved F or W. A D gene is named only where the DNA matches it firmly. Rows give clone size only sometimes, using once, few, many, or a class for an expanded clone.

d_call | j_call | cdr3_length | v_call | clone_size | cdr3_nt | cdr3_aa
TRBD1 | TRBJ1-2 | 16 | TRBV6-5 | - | TGTGCCAGCAGTTACTCGGGACAGGGGGTTTTCTATGGCTACACCTTC | CASSYSGQGVFYGYTF
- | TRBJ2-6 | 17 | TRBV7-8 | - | TGTGCCAGCAGCTTAGACCCCTCTGGAACTGGGGCCAACGTCCTGACTTTC | CASSLDPSGTGANVLTF
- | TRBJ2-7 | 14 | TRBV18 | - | TGTGCCAGCTCAGGCCAGGGACGGACCTACGAGCAGTACTTC | CASSGQGRTYEQYF
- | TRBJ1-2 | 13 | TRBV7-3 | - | TGTGCCAGCAGCTTAGATCAGAATTCGGGCTACACCTTC | CASSLDQNSGYTF
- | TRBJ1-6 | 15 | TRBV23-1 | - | TGCGCCAGCAGTCAACGGAGATCCTATCCCTCACCCCTCCACTTT | CASSQRRSYPSPLHF
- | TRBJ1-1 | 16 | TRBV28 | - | TGTGCCAGCACCCCATTTTCGCCGGGATCGAACACTGAAGCTTTCTTT | CASTPFSPGSNTEAFF
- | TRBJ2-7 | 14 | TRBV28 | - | TGTGCCAGCAGTTCCACCCATTTGTCCTACGAGCAGTACTTC | CASSSTHLSYEQYF
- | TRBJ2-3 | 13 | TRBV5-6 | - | TGTGCCAGCAGCTTGGTGGTTACAGATACGCAGTATTTT | CASSLVVTDTQYF
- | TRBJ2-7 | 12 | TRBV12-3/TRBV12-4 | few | TGTGCCAGCAGTTTAGGGGGGCGCGAGCAGTACTTC | CASSLGGREQYF
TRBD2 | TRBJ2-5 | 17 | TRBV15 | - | TGTGCCACCAGCACCCCATGGACTAGCGGGAGTAAAGAGACCCAGTACTTC | CATSTPWTSGSKETQYF
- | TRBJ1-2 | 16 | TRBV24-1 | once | TGTGCCACCAGCGGGGGGGAACGGGTCGGAATCTACGGCTACACCTTC | CATSGGERVGIYGYTF
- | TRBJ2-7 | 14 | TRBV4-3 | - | TGCGCCAGCAGCCAAGATCGTATCTCCTACGAGCAGTACTTC | CASSQDRISYEQYF
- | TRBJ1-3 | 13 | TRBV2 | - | TGTGCCAGCACATCCATCTCGGGAAACACCATATATTTT | CASTSISGNTIYF
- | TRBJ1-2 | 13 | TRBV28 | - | TGTGCCAGCAGTTTGGGGTATCGCTATGGCTACACCTTC | CASSLGYRYGYTF
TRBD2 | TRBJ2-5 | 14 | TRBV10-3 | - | TGTGCCATCAGCACCGGGACCGATGGGGGGGCCCAGTACTTC | CAISTGTDGGAQYF
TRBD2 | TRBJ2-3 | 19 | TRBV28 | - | TGTGCCAGCAGTTTAGAGGGAGGGATAGCGGGACGGCCCCGAGATACGCAGTATTTT | CASSLEGGIAGRPRDTQYF
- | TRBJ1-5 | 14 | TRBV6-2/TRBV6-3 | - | TGTGCCAGCAGCCCTGGACAGCAGAATCAGCCCCAGCATTTT | CASSPGQQNQPQHF
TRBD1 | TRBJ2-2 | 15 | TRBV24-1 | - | TGTGCCACCAGTGATAGGACAGGGAACACCGGGGAGCTGTTTTTT | CATSDRTGNTGELFF
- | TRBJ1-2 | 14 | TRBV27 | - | TGTGCCAGCAGTTTACAGTCGGTCTATGGGGACTACACCTTC | CASSLQSVYGDYTF
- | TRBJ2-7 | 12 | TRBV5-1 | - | TGCGCCAGCGGAATAGGAGGGGCCGAGCAGTACTTC | CASGIGGAEQYF
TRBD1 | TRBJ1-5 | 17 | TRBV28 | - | TGTGCCAGTGCCGGGACAGGGATTTTTGGGAGCAATCAGCCCCAGCATTTT | CASAGTGIFGSNQPQHF
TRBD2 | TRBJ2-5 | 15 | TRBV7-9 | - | TGTGCCAGCAGCTTGGGACTAGCGGGTCAAGAGACCCAGTACTTC | CASSLGLAGQETQYF
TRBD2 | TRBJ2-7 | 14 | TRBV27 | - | TGTGCCAGCACCTCTTGGGCGGGAGCAAACGAGCAGTACTTC | CASTSWAGANEQYF
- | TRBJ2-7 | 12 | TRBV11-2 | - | TGTGCCAGCAGCGCCAGTGATTACGAGCAGTACTTC | CASSASDYEQYF
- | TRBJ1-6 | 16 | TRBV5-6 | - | TGTGCCAGCAGCTTGGCCCAGGGCACCTATAATTCACCCCTCCACTTT | CASSLAQGTYNSPLHF
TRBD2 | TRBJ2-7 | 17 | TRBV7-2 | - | TGTGCCAGCAGCTTAGTGGGGACTAGCGGGCCCTCCTACGAGCAGTACTTC | CASSLVGTSGPSYEQYF
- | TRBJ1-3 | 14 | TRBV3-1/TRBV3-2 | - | TGTGCCAGCAGCCAATGGAGGGATGGAAACACCATATATTTT | CASSQWRDGNTIYF
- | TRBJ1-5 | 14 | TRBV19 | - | TGTGCCAGTAGTCAGGGAGGGAACAATCAGCCCCAGCATTTT | CASSQGGNNQPQHF
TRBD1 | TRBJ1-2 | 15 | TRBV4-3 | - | TGCGCCAGCAGCCAAGGCGACAGGGGGAACTATGGCTACACCTTC | CASSQGDRGNYGYTF
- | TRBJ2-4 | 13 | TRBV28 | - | TGTGCCAGCAGACCGGGGGGCGGAAACATTCAGTACTTC | CASRPGGGNIQYF
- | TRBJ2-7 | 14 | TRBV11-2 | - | TGTGCCAGCAGCTTAGATCCGGACTTCTACGAGCAGTACTTC | CASSLDPDFYEQYF
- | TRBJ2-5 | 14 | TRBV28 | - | TGTGCCAGCAGTTCTGGGCAGGGCGGAGAGACCCAGTACTTC | CASSSGQGGETQYF
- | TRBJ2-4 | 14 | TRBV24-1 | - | TGTGCCACCGGCGAGCCACCCTCGGGAAACATTCAGTACTTC | CATGEPPSGNIQYF
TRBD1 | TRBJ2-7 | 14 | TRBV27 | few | TGTGCCAGCAGTTTGCGGGGACAGGGGCACGAGCAGTACTTC | CASSLRGQGHEQYF
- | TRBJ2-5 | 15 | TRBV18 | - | TGTGCCAGCTCACCAGACGGGACACCCGAAAGGGCCCAGTACTTC | CASSPDGTPERAQYF
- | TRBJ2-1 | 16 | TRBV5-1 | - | TGCGCCAGCAGCTTGGTTCGGGGGAGCTCCTACAATGAGCAGTTCTTC | CASSLVRGSSYNEQFF
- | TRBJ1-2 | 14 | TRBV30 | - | TGTGCCTGGAGCGATGGGATAAAACCCAGGGGCTACACCTTC | CAWSDGIKPRGYTF
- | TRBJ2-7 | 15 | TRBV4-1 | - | TGCGCCAGCAGTTCAGGAGCGGTAAGCTCCTACGAGCAGTACTTC | CASSSGAVSSYEQYF
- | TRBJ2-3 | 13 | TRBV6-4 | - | TGTGCCAGCAGCAGACAGTCCACAGATACGCAGTATTTT | CASSRQSTDTQYF
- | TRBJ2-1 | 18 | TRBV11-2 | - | TGTGCCAGCAGCTTAGATCGCCGGACTACCCGACGAACCAATGAGCAGTTCTTC | CASSLDRRTTRRTNEQFF
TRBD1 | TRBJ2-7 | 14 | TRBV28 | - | TGTGCCAGCAGTGCCGGGGACAGGCCACACGGGCAGTACTTC | CASSAGDRPHGQYF
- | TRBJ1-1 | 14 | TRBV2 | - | TGTGCCAGCGCCGACGGGTCGTTGAACACTGAAGCTTTCTTT | CASADGSLNTEAFF
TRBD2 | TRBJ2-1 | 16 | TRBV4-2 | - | TGTGCCAGCAGCCAAGACGGAGCGGGAGTTAGGAATGAGCAGTTCTTC | CASSQDGAGVRNEQFF
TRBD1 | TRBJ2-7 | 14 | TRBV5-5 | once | TGTGCCAGCAGCAAGACAGGGGTTGTGTACGAGCAGTACTTC | CASSKTGVVYEQYF
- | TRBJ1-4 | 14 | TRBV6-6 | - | TGTGCCAGCAGTACTCAGGGGAGGGGTGAAAAACTGTTTTTT | CASSTQGRGEKLFF
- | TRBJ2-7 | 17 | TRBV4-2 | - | TGTGCCAGCAGCCAAGCCGACGGAGGGCAGGGGATCCACGAGCAGTACTTC | CASSQADGGQGIHEQYF
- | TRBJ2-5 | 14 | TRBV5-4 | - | TGTGCCAGCAGCTTGGAACAGCCCCATGGGGCCCAGTACTTC | CASSLEQPHGAQYF
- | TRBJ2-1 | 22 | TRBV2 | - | TGTGCCAGCAGTGAAAGAAGAAGGGTTGAGGCAGGGAGGTCCCCCCATAACAATGAGCAGTTCTTC | CASSERRRVEAGRSPHNNEQFF
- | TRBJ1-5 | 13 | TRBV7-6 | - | TGTGCCAGCAGCTTAAAAACGGATCAGCCCCAGCATTTT | CASSLKTDQPQHF
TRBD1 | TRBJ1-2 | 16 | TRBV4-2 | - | TGTGCCAGCAGCCAAGAGGGGACAGGAGGCCTCTATGGCTACACCTTC | CASSQEGTGGLYGYTF
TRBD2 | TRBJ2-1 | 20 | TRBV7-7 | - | TGTGCTAGCAGCTTAGGCCCTGGACTAGCGGGAATGGGCTCCTACAATGAGCAGTTCTTC | CASSLGPGLAGMGSYNEQFF